This TCR beta chain comes out of a study of cytomegalovirus exposure and HLA in healthy donors. A word on this clone: Its antigen is not identified.

Study-wide results and limits: Specificity of a few CMV-associated chains for CMV antigens was verified in vitro. TCR clusters originating in the first cohort tended to co-occur in the 100 to 150 validation repertoires, according to a later analysis.

V was clipped by 1 base and J by 6 bases, with 20 bases between them. The CDR3 extends over 16 amino acids. Germline V gives CDR1 SGHDT, CDR2 YYEEEE. This table comes from immunoSEQ multiplex PCR, and its TCRdb copy is limited to in-frame clones, with some not included. The sample lists about 67,000 clones, 94% occurring once. The rearrangement uses TRBV5-6 and TRBJ2-7; D is perhaps TRBD2 (6 bases). Sequencing used PBMCs. This TCR came from a woman aged 18 to 35 in good health and CMV-seronegative. This CDR3 reads CASSLLTETSGREQYF. Here the CDR3 DNA reads TGTGCCAGCAGCTTGTTGACCGAGACTAGTGGTCGCGAGCAGTACTTC.